Below are 2 T cell receptor beta chains sequenced from a single sample in a study of cytomegalovirus exposure and HLA in healthy donors (dated by TCRdb to about 2017). The library relied on the immunoSEQ multiplex PCR assay. For the multiplex PCR, a mixture combining 60 forward primers for TCR Vbeta segments and 13 reverse primers for TCR Jbeta segments was used. The immuneACCESS repertoire file appears here via TCRdb, limited to in-frame rearrangements. These files lack a portion of the clones; in checked studies, under half of the deficit traces to unresolved V genes, and the cause of the others is not known. Within this sample are about 170,000 clones, with about three quarters of them counted one time only. Of the sample, around 0.71% falls within the top ten clones. Material for sequencing was PBMCs. The receptors here all came from a female donor in good health and CMV-seronegative.

CDR3 DNA sequence: TGTGCCAGCAGCGTACGCCCCGCGGGGGCAGGGGAGCTGTTTTTT. Protein product: CASSVRPAGAGELFF. V gene TRBV9 combines with J gene TRBJ2-2, with D possibly TRBD2 on 7 matching bases. V lost 1 base, J lost 8 bases, and 15 bases lay in between. The CDR3 sequence is 15 residues long. The V gene's germline CDR1 is SGDLS and CDR2 YYNGEE.

J is TRBJ2-2 and V is TRBV9; TRBD2 agrees at 12 bases. The CDR3 is made up of 15 amino acids. Germline CDR1 and CDR2: SGDLS and YYNGEE. Trimming cost V 5 bases and J 7 bases; bases outside gene matches: 6. The CDR3 bases are TGTGCCAGCAGTCTGACTAGCGGGAGAAGCGGGGAGCTGTTTTTT. It codes for CASSLTSGRSGELFF. Supplemented by reference TRBV9 and TRBJ2-2, the full variable domain reads DSGVTQTPKHLITATGQRVTLRCSPRSGDLSVYWYQQSLDQGLQFLIQYYNGEERAKGNILERFSAQQFPDLHSELNLSSLELGDSALYFCASSLTSGRSGELFFGEGSRLTVL.